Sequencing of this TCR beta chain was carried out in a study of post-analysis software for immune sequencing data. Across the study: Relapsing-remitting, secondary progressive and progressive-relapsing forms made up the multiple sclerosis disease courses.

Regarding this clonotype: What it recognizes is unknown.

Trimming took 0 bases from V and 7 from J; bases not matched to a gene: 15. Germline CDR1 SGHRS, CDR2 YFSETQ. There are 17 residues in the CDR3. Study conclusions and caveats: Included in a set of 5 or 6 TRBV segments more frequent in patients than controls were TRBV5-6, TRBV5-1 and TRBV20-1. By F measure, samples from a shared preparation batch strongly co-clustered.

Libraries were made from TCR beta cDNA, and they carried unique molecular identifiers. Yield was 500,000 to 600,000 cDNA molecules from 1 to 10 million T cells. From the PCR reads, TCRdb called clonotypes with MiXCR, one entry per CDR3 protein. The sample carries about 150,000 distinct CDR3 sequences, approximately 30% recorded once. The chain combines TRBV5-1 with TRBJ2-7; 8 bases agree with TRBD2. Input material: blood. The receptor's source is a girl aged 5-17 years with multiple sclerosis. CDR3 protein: CASSLEVAGYDRSEQYF. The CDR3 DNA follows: TGCGCCAGCAGCTTGGAGGTAGCGGGATACGATCGCAGTGAGCAGTACTTC.